This section outlines one T cell receptor (beta chain) sequence together with its context. What it binds is unknown. The data belong to a study of T cell responses to AZD1222 COVID-19 vaccine. Overall study findings and caveats: Variant regions that are unmutated are reportedly the target of nearly half of spike-specific TCRs. Seropositive AZD1222 recipients at baseline numbered only six or seven. There were vaccine-associated CD4 TCRs across spike, dominant at 160-218 and 743-854.

The protocol was immunoSEQ multiplex PCR, while the TCRdb copy is restricted to in-frame clones and leaves out a portion. Counted here are 180,000 or so clones, roughly nine tenths occurring once; the ten biggest clones make up 1.3%. The V and J ends lost 6 bases and 4 bases respectively, with 4 bases between them. The CDR3 is 11 residues long. The sequence came from an adult who received the AZD1222 COVID-19 vaccine. The genes are TRBV12-3 or TRBV12-4 and TRBJ2-1; D not certain. The sample consisted of peripheral blood, taken 28 days after the second AZD1222 dose. The CDR3 coding sequence is TGTGCCAGCAGAGGGTACAATGAGCAGTTCTTC. Amino acid sequence: CASRGYNEQFF.